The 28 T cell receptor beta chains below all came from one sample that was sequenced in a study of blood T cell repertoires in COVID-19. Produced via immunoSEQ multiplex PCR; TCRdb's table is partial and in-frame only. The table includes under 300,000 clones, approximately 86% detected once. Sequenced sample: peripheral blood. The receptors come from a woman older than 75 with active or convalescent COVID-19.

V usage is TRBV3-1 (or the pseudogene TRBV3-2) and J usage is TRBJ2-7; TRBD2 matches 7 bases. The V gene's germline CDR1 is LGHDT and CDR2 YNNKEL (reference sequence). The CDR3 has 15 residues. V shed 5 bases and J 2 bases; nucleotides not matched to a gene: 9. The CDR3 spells CASSSTGTIPYEQYF. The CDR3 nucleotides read TGTGCCAGCAGCTCAACCGGGACTATCCCCTACGAGCAGTACTTC.

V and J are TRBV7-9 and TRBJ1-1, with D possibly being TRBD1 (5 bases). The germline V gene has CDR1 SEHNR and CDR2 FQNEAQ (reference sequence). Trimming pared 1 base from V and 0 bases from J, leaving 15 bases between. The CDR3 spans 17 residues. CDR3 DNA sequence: TGTGCCAGCAGCTTAGAAGGGGCGGGATTAGTGAACACTGAAGCTTTCTTT. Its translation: CASSLEGAGLVNTEAFF.

The CDR3, as DNA: TGTGCCAGCAGTGTTACGGCGGAACGGGTTGGTGGCTACACCTTC. Protein product: CASSVTAERVGGYTF. V and J are TRBV6-4 and TRBJ1-2; D is unclear. The V gene's germline CDR1 is MRHNA and CDR2 SNTAGT. The CDR3 has 15 amino acids. V was cut by 4 bases and J by 7 bases, with 19 bases left in between.

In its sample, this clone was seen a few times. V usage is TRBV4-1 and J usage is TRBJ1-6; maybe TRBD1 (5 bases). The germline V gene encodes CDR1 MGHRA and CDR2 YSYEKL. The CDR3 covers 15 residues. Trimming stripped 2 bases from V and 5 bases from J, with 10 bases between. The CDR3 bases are TGCGCCAGCAGCCAACGCGGGACCCATAATTCACCCCTCCACTTT. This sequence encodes CASSQRGTHNSPLHF.

In nucleotides, the CDR3 is TGTGCCAGTAGTACGACAGGGTTCGATCAGCCCCAGCATTTT. Residues: CASSTTGFDQPQHF. This chain uses TRBV19 with TRBJ1-5; TRBD1 agrees at 7 bases. V lost 4 bases, J lost 5 bases, and 5 bases stayed unmatched. The CDR3 is 14 residues long. Germline CDR1 LNHDA, CDR2 SQIVND (reference sequence). The whole variable domain, remainder taken from reference TRBV19 and TRBJ1-5, is DGGITQSPKYLFRKEGQNVTLSCEQNLNHDAMYWYRQDPGQGLRLIYYSQIVNDFQKGDIAEGYSVSREKKESFPLTVTSAQKNPTAFYLCASSTTGFDQPQHFGDGTRLSIL.

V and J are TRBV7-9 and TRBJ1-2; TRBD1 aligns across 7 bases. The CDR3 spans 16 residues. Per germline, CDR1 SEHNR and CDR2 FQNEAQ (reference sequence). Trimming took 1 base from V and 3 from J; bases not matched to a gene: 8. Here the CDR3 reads CASSLEDKGGDYGYTF. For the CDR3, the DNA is TGTGCCAGCAGCTTAGAGGACAAAGGGGGCGACTATGGCTACACCTTC.

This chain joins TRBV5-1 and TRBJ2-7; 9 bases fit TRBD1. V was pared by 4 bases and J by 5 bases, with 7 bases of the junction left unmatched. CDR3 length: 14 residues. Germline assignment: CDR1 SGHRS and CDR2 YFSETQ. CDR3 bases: TGCGCCAGCAGCAAGGGGACAGGGTTGGACGAGCAGTACTTC. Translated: CASSKGTGLDEQYF.

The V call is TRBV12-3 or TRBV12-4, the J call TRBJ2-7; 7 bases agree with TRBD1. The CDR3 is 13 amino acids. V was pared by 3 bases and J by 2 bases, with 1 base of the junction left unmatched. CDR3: CASSFQGAYEQYF. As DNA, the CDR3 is TGTGCCAGCAGTTTTCAGGGGGCCTACGAGCAGTACTTC.

CDR3 nucleotides: TGTGCCTGGAGCAGGGGGGCAGACACTGAAGCTTTCTTT. Its protein product is CAWSRGADTEAFF. This chain uses TRBV30 with TRBJ1-1; 7 positions match TRBD1. This CDR3 spans 13 amino acids. Germline CDR1 and CDR2: GTSNPN and SVGIG (reference sequence). With V trimmed by 3 bases and J by 3 bases, 4 bases remained unmatched.

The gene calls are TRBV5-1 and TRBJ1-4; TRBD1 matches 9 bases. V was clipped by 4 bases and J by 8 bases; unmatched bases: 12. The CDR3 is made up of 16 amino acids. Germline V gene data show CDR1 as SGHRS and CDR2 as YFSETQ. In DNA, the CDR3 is TGCGCCAGCAGCAGAACCGGGACAGGGTCCGGGGAAAAACTGTTTTTT. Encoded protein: CASSRTGTGSGEKLFF. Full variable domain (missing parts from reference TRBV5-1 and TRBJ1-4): KAGVTQTPRYLIKTRGQQVTLSCSPISGHRSVSWYQQTPGQGLQFLFEYFSETQRNKGNFPGRFSGRQFSNSRSEMNVSTLELGDSALYLCASSRTGTGSGEKLFFGSGTQLSVL.

CDR3: CASSERTALSAFF. DNA of the CDR3: TGTGCCAGCAGTGAAAGGACAGCCCTGTCCGCTTTCTTT. V gene TRBV2 combines with J gene TRBJ1-1, with a possible D match to TRBD1 (6 bases). Germline V lookup: CDR1 SNHLY, CDR2 FYNNEI. The CDR3 length is 13 residues. V dropped 2 bases and J dropped 11 bases, with 15 bases sitting between them. Complete variable domain (other parts from reference TRBV2 and TRBJ1-1): EPEVTQTPSHQVTQMGQEVILRCVPISNHLYFYWYRQILGQKVEFLVSFYNNEISEKSEIFDDQFSVERPDGSNFTLKIRSTKLEDSAMYFCASSERTALSAFFGQGTRLTVV.

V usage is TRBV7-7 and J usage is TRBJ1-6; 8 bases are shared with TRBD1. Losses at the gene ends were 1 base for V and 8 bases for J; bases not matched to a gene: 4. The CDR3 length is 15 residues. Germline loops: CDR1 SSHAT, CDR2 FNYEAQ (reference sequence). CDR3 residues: CASSLGTGIDSPLHF. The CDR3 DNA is TGTGCCAGCAGCTTAGGGACAGGGATTGATTCACCCCTCCACTTT.

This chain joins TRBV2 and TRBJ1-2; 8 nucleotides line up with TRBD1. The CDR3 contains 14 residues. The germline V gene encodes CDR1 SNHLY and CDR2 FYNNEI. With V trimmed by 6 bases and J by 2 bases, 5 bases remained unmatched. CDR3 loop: CASRNGQGNYGYTF. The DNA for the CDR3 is TGTGCCAGCAGGAACGGACAGGGAAACTATGGCTACACCTTC.

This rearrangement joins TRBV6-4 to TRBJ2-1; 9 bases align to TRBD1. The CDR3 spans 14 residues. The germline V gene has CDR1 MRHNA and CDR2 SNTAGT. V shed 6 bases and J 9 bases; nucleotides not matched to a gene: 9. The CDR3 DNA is TGTGCCAGCAGCATGGGACAGGGCGGGGGTGAGCAGTTCTTC. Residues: CASSMGQGGGEQFF.

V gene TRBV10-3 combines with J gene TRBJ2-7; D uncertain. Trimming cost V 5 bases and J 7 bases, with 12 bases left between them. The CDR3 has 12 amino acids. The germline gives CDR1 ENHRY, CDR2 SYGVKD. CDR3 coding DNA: TGTGCCATCAGTCCCAGCCTAGGAGAGCAGTACTTC. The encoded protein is CAISPSLGEQYF.

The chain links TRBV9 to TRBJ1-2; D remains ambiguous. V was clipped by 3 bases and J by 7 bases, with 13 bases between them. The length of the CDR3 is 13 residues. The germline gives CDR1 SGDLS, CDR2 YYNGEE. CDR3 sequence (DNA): TGTGCCAGCAGCGCCAATTTGGGCAGTGGCTACACCTTC. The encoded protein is CASSANLGSGYTF.

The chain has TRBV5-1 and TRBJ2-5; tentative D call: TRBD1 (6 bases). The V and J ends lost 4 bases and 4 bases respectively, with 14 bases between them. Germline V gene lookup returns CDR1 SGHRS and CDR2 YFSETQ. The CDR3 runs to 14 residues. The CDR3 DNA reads TGCGCCAGCAGCCAAAGGGGGTCAGGAGAGACCCAGTACTTC. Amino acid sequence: CASSQRGSGETQYF.

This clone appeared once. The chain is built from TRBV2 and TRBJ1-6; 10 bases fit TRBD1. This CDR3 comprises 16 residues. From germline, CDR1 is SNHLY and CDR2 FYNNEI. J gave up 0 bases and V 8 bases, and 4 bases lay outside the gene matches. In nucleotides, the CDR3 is TGTGCCAGCGCGGGACAGGGGAGCTCCTATAATTCACCCCTCCACTTT. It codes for CASAGQGSSYNSPLHF.

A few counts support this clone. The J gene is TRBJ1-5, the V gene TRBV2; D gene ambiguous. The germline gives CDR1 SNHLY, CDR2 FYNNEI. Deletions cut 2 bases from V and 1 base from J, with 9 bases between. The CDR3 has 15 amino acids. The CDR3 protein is CASSELNQSNQPQHF. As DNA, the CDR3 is TGTGCCAGCAGTGAATTGAACCAGAGCAATCAGCCCCAGCATTTT.

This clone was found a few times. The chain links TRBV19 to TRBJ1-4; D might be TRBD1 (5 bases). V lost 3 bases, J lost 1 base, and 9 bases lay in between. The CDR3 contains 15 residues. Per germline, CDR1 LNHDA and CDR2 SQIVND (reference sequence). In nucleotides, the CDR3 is TGTGCCAGTAGTATCCAGGGCGGAACTAATGAAAAACTGTTTTTT. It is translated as CASSIQGGTNEKLFF.

The CDR3, as DNA: TGTGCCAGTAGTCCGAGACAGGGGGCTACTAGCAATCAGCCCCAGCATTTT. Translation: CASSPRQGATSNQPQHF. The genes are TRBV19 and TRBJ1-5; 10 bases map to TRBD1. The J segment lost 0 bases and the V segment lost 5 bases, leaving 7 bases of the junction unmatched. This CDR3 region has 17 residues. CDR1 LNHDA and CDR2 SQIVND come from the germline V gene (reference sequence).

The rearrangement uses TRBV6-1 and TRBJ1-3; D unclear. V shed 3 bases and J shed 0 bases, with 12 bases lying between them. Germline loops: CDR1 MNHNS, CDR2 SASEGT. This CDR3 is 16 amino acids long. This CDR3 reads CASSEHRDNSGNTIYF. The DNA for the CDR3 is TGTGCCAGCAGTGAGCACCGGGATAACTCTGGAAACACCATATATTTT.

CDR3 sequence reads: CASSPGGRYGYTF. The DNA of the CDR3 is TGTGCCAGCTCACCAGGGGGCAGGTATGGCTACACCTTC. The rearrangement uses TRBV18 and TRBJ1-2; tentatively, D is TRBD1 (6 bases). The CDR3 consists of 13 residues. Between the trimmed V and J ends, which lost 2 bases and 5 bases, there was a span of 9 bases. Germline V CDR1 and CDR2: KGHSH, LQKENI. The whole variable domain, filled in from reference TRBV18 and TRBJ1-2, reads NAGVMQNPRHLVRRRGQEARLRCSPMKGHSHVYWYRQLPEEGLKFMVYLQKENIIDESGMPKERFSAEFPKEGPSILRIQQVVRGDSAAYFCASSPGGRYGYTFGSGTRLTVV.

CDR3 nucleotides: TGTGCCAGTAGTATAGCGGACAGGGGCGGTTCACCCCTCCACTTT. Protein sequence: CASSIADRGGSPLHF. This chain joins TRBV19 and TRBJ1-6; 9 positions match TRBD1. The CDR3 totals 15 residues. J gave up 9 bases and V 1 base, and 4 bases lay outside the gene matches. CDR1 is LNHDA and CDR2 is SQIVND in the germline V gene (reference sequence).

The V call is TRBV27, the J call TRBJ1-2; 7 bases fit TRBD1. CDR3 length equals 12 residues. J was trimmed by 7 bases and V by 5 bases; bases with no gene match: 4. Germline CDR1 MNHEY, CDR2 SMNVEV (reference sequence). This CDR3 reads CASSGQGGGYTF. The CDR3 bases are TGTGCCAGCAGTGGTCAGGGGGGTGGCTACACCTTC.

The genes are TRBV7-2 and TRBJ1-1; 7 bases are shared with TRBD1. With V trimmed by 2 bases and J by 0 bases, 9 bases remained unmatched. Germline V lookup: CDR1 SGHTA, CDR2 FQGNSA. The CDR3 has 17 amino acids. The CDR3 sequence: CASSLFPLQGLNTEAFF. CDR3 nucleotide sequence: TGTGCCAGCAGCTTATTCCCCCTACAGGGGTTGAACACTGAAGCTTTCTTT.

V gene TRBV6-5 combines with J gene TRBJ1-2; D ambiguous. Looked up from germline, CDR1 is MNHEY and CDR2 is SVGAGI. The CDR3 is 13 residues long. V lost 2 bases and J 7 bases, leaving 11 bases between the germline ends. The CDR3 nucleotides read TGTGCCAGCAGTTACCGTAGGGAGGGTGGCTACACCTTC. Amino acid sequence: CASSYRREGGYTF.

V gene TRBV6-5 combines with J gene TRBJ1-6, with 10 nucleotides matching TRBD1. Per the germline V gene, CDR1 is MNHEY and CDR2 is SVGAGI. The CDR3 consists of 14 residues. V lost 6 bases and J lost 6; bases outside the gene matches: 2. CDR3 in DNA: TGTGCCAGCAGACGGACAGGGGGTAATTCACCCCTCCACTTT. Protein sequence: CASRRTGGNSPLHF.